This TCR beta chain appears in the sequencing data of a study of T cells in Graves' hyperthyroidism and ophthalmopathy. General study findings and limits: Most thyroid clonotypes with frequency above 0.001 were detected in blood.

In its sample, this clonotype was seen many times. What it binds is unknown. Authors of the study amplified TCR beta CDR3 regions from RNA transcripts. HTBI primers were the set used in a first-round RT-PCR of the TCR CDR3. TCRdb itself ran the multiplex PCR reads through MiXCR, one entry per CDR3 protein. Of roughly 420,000 distinct CDR3 sequences listed, around 14% are singletons. Absence of ophthalmopathy progression within 18 months defined stable Graves' hyperthyroidism. Exclusion of a patient resulted from uncontrolled infection, other autoimmune disease, pregnancy or lactation. The V gene's germline CDR1 is SGHVS and CDR2 FQNEAQ. The CDR3 loop spans 13 amino acids.

The rearrangement joins TRBV7-8 to TRBJ1-1; no reliable D call. Material: blood. The TCR sequence derives from a woman aged 18-29 years with Graves' hyperthyroidism. CDR3 sequence reads: CVTIDTFSLGAFF. The CDR3 nucleotides are TGTGTCACTATCGACACTTTCTCCCTCGGAGCTTTCTTT.